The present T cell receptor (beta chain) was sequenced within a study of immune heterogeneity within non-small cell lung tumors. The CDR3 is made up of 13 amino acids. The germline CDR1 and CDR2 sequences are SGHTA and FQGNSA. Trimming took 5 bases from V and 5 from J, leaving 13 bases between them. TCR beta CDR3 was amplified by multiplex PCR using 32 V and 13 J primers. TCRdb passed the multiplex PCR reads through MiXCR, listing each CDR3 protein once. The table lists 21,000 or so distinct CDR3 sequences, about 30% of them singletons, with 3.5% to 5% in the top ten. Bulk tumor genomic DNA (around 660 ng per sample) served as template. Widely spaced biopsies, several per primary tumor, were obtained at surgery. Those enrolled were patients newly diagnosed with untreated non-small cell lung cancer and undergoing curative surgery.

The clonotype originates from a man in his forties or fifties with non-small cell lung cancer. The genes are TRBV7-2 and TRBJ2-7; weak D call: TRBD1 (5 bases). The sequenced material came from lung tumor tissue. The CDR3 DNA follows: TGTGCCAGCAGCCCAATCACAGGAGACGAGCAGTACTTC. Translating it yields CASSPITGDEQYF.